This TCR beta chain comes out of a study of T cells in Graves' hyperthyroidism and ophthalmopathy. General study results and limits: Ophthalmopathy was model-predicted a median roughly 6.5 months pre-onset.

Researchers amplified the TCR beta CDR3 regions from RNA transcripts. The HTBI primer set drove a first-round RT-PCR of the TCR CDR3. From the multiplex PCR reads, TCRdb called clonotypes with MiXCR, one entry per CDR3 protein. The sample holds over 700,000 distinct CDR3 sequences, around 38% seen once. The table lists this clonotype with a few counts. Its target is unknown. For Graves' hyperthyroidism to be stable, ophthalmopathy could not progress within 18 months. Unmatched junction bases numbered 15, after V lost 10 bases and J lost 4 bases. Per germline, CDR1 ENHRY and CDR2 SYGVKD. The CDR3 runs to 15 residues.

The rearrangement joins TRBV10-3 to TRBJ1-1; TRBD1 agrees at 7 bases. Sequences were obtained from blood. The receptor was derived from a man aged 18 to 29 with Graves' hyperthyroidism. CDR3 DNA: TGTGCCACCGGGGCGGAATCAGGGGGAAGCACTGAAGCTTTCTTT. Protein: CATGAESGGSTEAFF.